This TCR beta chain was retrieved from a study of blood T cell repertoires in COVID-19. This clone was detected only a few times. The CDR3 consists of 12 residues. The V and J ends lost 5 bases and 5 bases respectively, with 9 bases between them. Original methodology: Estimated nucleated cell counts came from reference gene primer amplification. Sequencing was performed with immunoSEQ multiplex PCR; in TCRdb, only in-frame clones are kept and a portion is missing. V, J and clone size are those of that table, while D and trimming were read from the DNA. The repertoire holds fewer than 700,000 clones, with roughly 89% as singletons.

The J gene is TRBJ1-2, the V gene TRBV12-3 or TRBV12-4, with a weak D call TRBD1 (5 bases). This clonotype was obtained from a woman in her forties or fifties with COVID-19, enrolled during active disease. The sample consisted of peripheral blood. In nucleotides, the CDR3 is TGTGCCAGCAGTCGACAGAGTTATGGCTACACCTTC. It yields the protein CASSRQSYGYTF.